These 32 T cell receptor beta chains share one sample of origin, sequenced in a study of cytomegalovirus exposure and HLA in healthy donors (dated by TCRdb to the late 2010s). Library creation used the immunoSEQ multiplex PCR assay. For the multiplex PCR, a mixture combining 60 forward primers for TCR Vbeta segments and 13 reverse primers for TCR Jbeta segments was used. In TCRdb, the immuneACCESS table is reduced to in-frame sequences with V and J assigned. These tables do not hold every clone; where another copy was compared, an unresolved V gene accounts for under half, and the others remain unexplained. This sample is represented by more than 100,000 clones; 70% to 85% of them were singletons. Approximately 3.7% of the sample is in the top ten clones. The sequenced sample was PBMCs. All receptors come from a human donor in good health.

This clone was counted a single time. In DNA form, the CDR3 reads TGTGCCAGCAGCTTAATGACAGGGAACGAGCAGTACTTC. Translated, it gives CASSLMTGNEQYF. The chain couples TRBV7-9 to TRBJ2-5, with 7 bases fitting TRBD1. The J call is uncertain, as TRBJ2-7 better fits the DNA end. The CDR3 consists of 13 residues. Germline-derived CDR1 and CDR2 are SEHNR and FQNEAQ (reference sequence).

Written as DNA, the CDR3 is TGTGCCAGCAGCCGGGGTGGAGGGGAGCTGTTTTTT. This translates into CASSRGGGELFF. This chain connects TRBV6-5 to TRBJ2-2, with D possibly being TRBD2 (5 bases). The V gene's germline CDR1 is MNHEY and CDR2 SVGAGI. CDR3 length: 12 amino acids. Trimming left V 6 bases short and J 8 bases short, with 10 bases between.

The V and J genes are TRBV6-1 and TRBJ2-5; D uncertain. Germline lookup yields CDR1 MNHNS and CDR2 SASEGT. V was cut by 5 bases and J by 5 bases, with 6 bases left in between. This CDR3 contains 11 residues. In DNA form, the CDR3 reads TGTGCCAGCAGTTACGAGGAGACCCAGTACTTC. It specifies CASSYEETQYF.

The chain combines TRBV15 with TRBJ2-4; 7 bases align to TRBD1. The CDR3 has 12 amino acids. Germline loops: CDR1 LNHNV, CDR2 YYDKDF (reference sequence). Losses at the gene ends were 11 bases for V and 8 bases for J; bases not matched to a gene: 9. The CDR3 DNA is TGTGCCCCCGCAGACAGGGCGGACATTCAGTACTTC. Translating it yields CAPADRADIQYF.

This clone was detected once. V gene TRBV21-1 combines with J gene TRBJ1-1; the DNA was not used to check the table's D call, TRBD1. TRBV21-1 is an annotated pseudogene. This CDR3 comprises 15 residues. The CDR3 sequence: CASSNSSGIQTEAFF. As DNA, the CDR3 is TGTGCCAGCAGCAATAGTTCAGGGATTCAAACTGAAGCTTTCTTT.

This chain joins TRBV11-2 and TRBJ1-6; D not certain. Trimming removed 1 base from V and 10 bases from J, with 8 bases in between. CDR3 length equals 13 residues. Germline V gives CDR1 SGHAT, CDR2 FQNNGV. The CDR3 loop is CASSLVGRSPLHF. The CDR3 coding sequence is TGTGCCAGCAGCTTAGTCGGGAGGTCACCCCTCCACTTT.

This clone was detected only a few times. The V and J genes are TRBV27 and TRBJ2-3; TRBD2 agrees at 7 bases. Germline loops: CDR1 MNHEY, CDR2 SMNVEV (reference sequence). The junction had 5 bases not matched to a gene; V was cut back by 4 bases and J by 1 base. The CDR3 contains 15 residues. The CDR3 DNA sequence: TGTGCCAGCAGTTCAAGAGCGGGACGCACAGATACGCAGTATTTT. Translation: CASSSRAGRTDTQYF.

This chain connects TRBV27 to TRBJ2-6, with no clear D. There are 17 residues in the CDR3. V gave up 0 bases and J gave up 2 bases, with 11 bases separating them. Germline CDR1 MNHEY, CDR2 SMNVEV (reference sequence). CDR3: CASSLSSSPAGANVLTF. The DNA of the CDR3 is TGTGCCAGCAGTTTATCTTCCTCTCCCGCTGGGGCCAACGTCCTGACTTTC.

The V gene is TRBV2, the J gene TRBJ2-3; 7 positions agree with TRBD2. In germline, CDR1 is SNHLY, CDR2 FYNNEI. V lost 1 base to trimming and J lost 5 bases; unmatched junction nucleotides: 3. This CDR3 region has 14 residues. This chain's CDR3 is CASSEGLAGDTQYF. CDR3 in DNA: TGTGCCAGCAGTGAAGGGTTAGCGGGAGATACGCAGTATTTT.

Worth noting for this clone: This sample includes further DNA sequences coding for the same CDR3. The rearrangement joins TRBV6-5 to TRBJ1-1, with 9 bases lining up with TRBD1. CDR3 size: 15 residues. V lost 3 bases and J lost 4; bases outside the gene matches: 6. Germline V gene sequence: CDR1 MNHEY, CDR2 SVGAGI. The CDR3 protein is CASSYEGQGSTEAFF. As DNA, the CDR3 is TGTGCCAGCAGTTATGAGGGACAGGGAAGCACTGAAGCTTTCTTT.

V and J are TRBV6-5 and TRBJ1-2; a weak D match, TRBD1 (5 bases). V was pared by 0 bases and J by 7 bases, with 12 bases between. The CDR3 runs 14 residues. Germline values: CDR1 MNHEY, CDR2 SVGAGI. DNA of the CDR3: TGTGCCAGCAGTTACTCGGCCTCAGACAGTGGCTACACCTTC. Its translation: CASSYSASDSGYTF.

The V call is TRBV6-1, the J call TRBJ2-5; D might be TRBD1 (6 bases). V lost 2 bases and J lost 4, with 17 bases in between. The length of the CDR3 is 16 residues. CDR1 is MNHNS, CDR2 SASEGT, per germline. The DNA of the CDR3 is TGTGCCAGCAGTGAATTTTCGGGGCAGGGGCGAGAGACCCAGTACTTC. It specifies CASSEFSGQGRETQYF.

The chain links TRBV4-1 to TRBJ1-2; TRBD1 matches at 10 bases. Germline CDR1 and CDR2: MGHRA and YSYEKL. This CDR3 comprises 15 residues. V lost 0 bases to trimming and J lost 6 bases; unmatched junction nucleotides: 4. CDR3 amino acids: CASSQDDRGRNGYTF. The CDR3, as DNA: TGCGCCAGCAGCCAAGATGACAGGGGGCGAAATGGCTACACCTTC.

There are a few counts of this clone. This rearrangement joins TRBV5-1 to TRBJ1-3; 9 bases match TRBD1. CDR3 size: 19 residues. Germline assignment: CDR1 SGHRS and CDR2 YFSETQ. With 4 bases clipped from V and 0 bases from J, the junction kept 14 bases outside the gene matches. CDR3 sequence (DNA): TGCGCCAGCAGCCGAGGTCCCGGGACAGGGACAAACTCTGGAAACACCATATATTTT. Translation: CASSRGPGTGTNSGNTIYF.

This clone was counted a single time. One junction end does not reproduce the germline sequence, and a read error may be involved. The genes are TRBV7-9 and TRBJ2-3; 11 bases match TRBD2. Germline CDR1 is SEHNR and CDR2 is FQNEAQ (reference sequence). The CDR3 is 16 residues long. The CDR3 DNA reads as TGTTCCAGCAGCCCCAGGACTAGCGGGTACACAGATACGCAGTATTTT. Translating gives CSSSPRTSGYTDTQYF.

This clone was counted between two and nine times. The rearrangement joins TRBV11-2 to TRBJ2-1; 10 nucleotides match TRBD2. The germline V gene encodes CDR1 SGHAT and CDR2 FQNNGV. The V and J ends lost 1 base and 3 bases, in that order; junction bases with no gene match: 0. This CDR3 comprises 15 residues. DNA of the CDR3: TGTGCCAGCAGCTTAGGGACTAGCGGCTACAATGAGCAGTTCTTC. Translation: CASSLGTSGYNEQFF.

V gene TRBV5-1 combines with J gene TRBJ2-5, with D perhaps TRBD2 (5 bases). The CDR3 loop spans 12 amino acids. V was pared by 7 bases and J by 5 bases, with 12 bases between. The germline V gene has CDR1 SGHRS and CDR2 YFSETQ. Here the CDR3 reads CASDRTGETQYF. The CDR3 DNA follows: TGCGCCAGCGACCGGACGGGGGAGACCCAGTACTTC.

This sequence joins TRBV27 and TRBJ1-5; 11 nucleotides align to TRBD1. The V gene's germline CDR1 is MNHEY and CDR2 SMNVEV (reference sequence). V was clipped by 5 bases and J by 6 bases; unmatched bases: 3. The CDR3 is 14 amino acids. DNA of the CDR3: TGTGCCAGCAGTAGGACAGGGGGCAGTCAGCCCCAGCATTTT. Translating it yields CASSRTGGSQPQHF.

This clone was observed a single time. V usage is TRBV4-1 and J usage is TRBJ2-2; 9 nucleotides agree with TRBD2. The V and J ends lost 8 bases and 4 bases, in that order; junction bases with no gene match: 11. The CDR3 totals 16 residues. Germline V gene data show CDR1 as MGHRA and CDR2 as YSYEKL. CDR3 residues: CASSLGLAPSTGELFF. Written as DNA, the CDR3 is TGCGCCAGCTCTCTAGGACTAGCGCCTTCCACCGGGGAGCTGTTTTTT.

The chain recombines TRBV21-1 with TRBJ1-5; the tabulated D call, TRBD1, remains unverified against the DNA. TRBV21-1 is reported as a pseudogene. The CDR3 has 16 amino acids. CDR3 loop: CASSTPGQGGIQPQHF. In DNA, the CDR3 is TGTGCCAGCAGCACGCCGGGACAGGGGGGAATTCAGCCCCAGCATTTT.

The CDR3 nucleotides are TGTGCCAGCACCCTAGGAGGGGCCAACACTGAAGCTTTCTTT. It yields the protein CASTLGGANTEAFF. J is TRBJ1-1 and V is TRBV11-3; TRBD1 is a possible D gene (5 bases). Germline V gene lookup returns CDR1 SGHNT and CDR2 YENEEA. The CDR3 contains 14 residues. V was cut by 7 bases and J by 2 bases, with 14 bases left in between. The full variable domain, rest sourced from reference TRBV11-3 and TRBJ1-1, is EAGVVQSPRYKIIEKKQPVAFWCNPISGHNTLYWYLQNLGQGPELLIRYENEEAVDDSQLPKDRFSAERLKGVDSTLKIQPAELGDSAVYLCASTLGGANTEAFFGQGTRLTVV.

This clone was recorded once. The chain employs TRBV5-4 and TRBJ2-2; 7 bases align to TRBD2. The CDR3 has 16 residues. Germline CDR1 reads SGHNT; CDR2 reads YYREEE (reference sequence). V lost 0 bases, J lost 7 bases, and 9 bases stayed unmatched. The CDR3: CASSLGLAYGGGELFF. CDR3 DNA: TGTGCCAGCAGCTTGGGACTAGCTTACGGGGGCGGGGAGCTGTTTTTT.

The chain uses TRBV29-1 and TRBJ1-1; D ambiguous. The ends were cut back, 5 bases at V and 2 bases at J, with 9 bases in the middle. The V gene's germline CDR1 is SQVTM and CDR2 ANQGSEA. CDR3 size: 12 residues. The CDR3 protein is CSVTGGNTEAFF. The CDR3 bases are TGCAGCGTTACGGGAGGTAACACTGAAGCTTTCTTT.

The chain is built from TRBV2 and TRBJ2-3, with D tentatively TRBD2 (7 bases). The ends were cut back, 6 bases at V and 3 bases at J, with 16 bases in the middle. This CDR3 has 15 residues. In germline, CDR1 is SNHLY, CDR2 FYNNEI. CDR3 nucleotide sequence: TGTGCCAGCAGCCCTATGGGGGGGCTTACAGATACGCAGTATTTT. This encodes CASSPMGGLTDTQYF.

This chain links TRBV29-1 with TRBJ2-7; tentative D call: TRBD2 (7 bases). Germline V lookup: CDR1 SQVTM, CDR2 ANQGSEA. Deletions cut 2 bases from V and 5 bases from J, with 19 bases between. The CDR3 consists of 15 residues. CDR3 region: CSVEQYGGRRDEQYF. In DNA form, the CDR3 reads TGCAGCGTTGAACAATACGGGGGGCGAAGGGACGAGCAGTACTTC.

V gene TRBV28 combines with J gene TRBJ1-2; D not resolved. Germline V lookup: CDR1 MDHEN, CDR2 SYDVKM. The V end was cut by 2 bases, the J end by 7 bases, with 8 bases between. The CDR3 consists of 12 residues. CDR3 nucleotides: TGTGCCAGCAGTTTAGATCTACGTGGCTACACCTTC. It yields the protein CASSLDLRGYTF.

The chain has TRBV19 and TRBJ1-5; D gene unclear. The CDR3 loop spans 14 amino acids. V was pared by 1 base and J by 9 bases, with 13 bases between. The germline gives CDR1 LNHDA, CDR2 SQIVND (reference sequence). The CDR3 region has the DNA TGTGCCAGTAGTATAGCGGGCGGAGGACCGCCCCAGCATTTT. Translation: CASSIAGGGPPQHF.

The chain employs TRBV18 and TRBJ1-2; 7 bases are shared with TRBD1. The CDR3 totals 15 residues. Germline lookup yields CDR1 KGHSH and CDR2 LQKENI. J gave up 8 bases and V 1 base, and 10 bases lay outside the gene matches. CDR3 nucleotides: TGTGCCAGCTCACCACTTGACAGGGTGACTAACGGCTACACCTTC. It translates to CASSPLDRVTNGYTF.

In its sample, this clone was seen once. The CDR3 protein is CASSESAGPSYGYTF. The CDR3 DNA follows: TGTGCCAGCAGTGAGTCTGCGGGGCCGAGCTATGGCTACACCTTC. The chain joins TRBV2 to TRBJ1-2; possibly TRBD1 for D (5 bases). Germline-derived CDR1 and CDR2 are SNHLY and FYNNEI. Trimming shortened V by 3 bases and J by 4 bases, and 15 bases separated the two germline ends. This CDR3 spans 15 amino acids.

The chain joins TRBV5-6 to TRBJ2-1; D remains unclear. Germline assignment: CDR1 SGHDT and CDR2 YYEEEE. Trimming stripped 4 bases from V and 6 bases from J, with 11 bases between. There are 13 residues in the CDR3. CDR3 bases: TGTGCCAGCAGCGCCCCAGGTGTCAATGAGCAGTTCTTC. This sequence encodes CASSAPGVNEQFF.

The chain carries TRBV7-3 and TRBJ2-5; 10 bases match TRBD2. The J call may not be correct, given that the DNA end is closer to TRBJ2-7. Germline V gene sequence: CDR1 SGHTA, CDR2 FQGTGA. The CDR3 loop spans 15 amino acids. For the CDR3, the DNA is TGTGCCAGCAGCTTGGCTAGCGGGAGTCCCCACGAGCAGTACTTC. Amino acid sequence: CASSLASGSPHEQYF.

This clone was seen more than once but under ten times. The rearrangement joins TRBV4-1 to TRBJ2-1; no firm D call. The V gene's germline CDR1 is MGHRA and CDR2 YSYEKL. V was cut by 4 bases and J by 0 bases, with 10 bases left in between. This CDR3 comprises 15 residues. CDR3 nucleotides: TGCGCCAGCAGCCTTAGCCCTGGCTCCTACAATGAGCAGTTCTTC. Translation: CASSLSPGSYNEQFF.